The text below deals with one T cell receptor (beta chain). Clones were read by immunoSEQ multiplex PCR, and TCRdb kept only the in-frame ones, dropping some. The sample shows tens of thousands of clones, around nine tenths of them seen only once. This record comes from a study of blood T cell repertoires in COVID-19. Study summary: Acute and convalescent COVID-19 samples came from the United States, Italy and Spain.

The CDR3 is made up of 15 amino acids. V dropped 3 bases and J dropped 3; count of bases not matched to a gene: 4. CDR1 and CDR2 from the germline V gene are SGHDT and YYEEEE. This TCR was sampled from a woman between 45 and 65 years old with active or convalescent COVID-19. Sequencing input: peripheral blood. The V call is TRBV5-6, the J call TRBJ2-4; TRBD1 aligns across 9 bases. The CDR3 DNA sequence: TGTGCCAGCAGCTCCCCGACAGGGGGCAAAAACATTCAGTACTTC. Protein product: CASSSPTGGKNIQYF.